Reported below is one T cell receptor beta chain. What it binds is unknown. About 2.2 micrograms of genomic DNA, which was extracted from cryopreserved PBMCs, served as the material used for the TCR beta libraries. This entry comes from a study of cytotoxic CD8 clonotypes in ibrutinib-treated CLL. Background on the study: Among responders, roughly 24 were partial and 2 complete; after median approximately 62 months, around 15 stayed remitted and some 12 progressed. With a range of 6 to 36, the median treatment time before response samples were taken was under 15 months. Points from the study as a whole: At baseline, clonality was higher than in age-matched healthy donors and correlated with CD8+ counts.

Method: immunoSEQ multiplex PCR; TCRdb's copy keeps in-frame clones and lacks some. The sample includes 250,000 to 350,000 clones, approximately 76% of them seen just once. Sequences were derived from PBMCs, sampled at disease progression, from a patient treated with ibrutinib. The sequence came from a human donor with chronic lymphocytic leukemia.

CDR3 nucleotide sequence: TGTGCCAGCAGGGGCAGAAGGCCGGGACAGGGGTCAACCTACGAGCAGTACTTC. Amino acids: CASRGRRPGQGSTYEQYF. The chain carries TRBV25-1 and TRBJ2-7; 10 bases fit TRBD1. V trimming: 6 bases; J trimming: 2 bases; junction bases outside the gene matches: 16. The CDR3 loop spans 18 amino acids. CDR1 is MGHDK, CDR2 SYGVNS, per germline.